This T cell receptor (beta chain) came from a study of blood T cell repertoires in COVID-19. Measured with immunoSEQ multiplex PCR; TCRdb has only the in-frame clones, and not every one. Altogether some 490,000 clones are present, 88% being singletons, with the ten largest covering approximately 8%. V lost 5 bases and J 5 bases, leaving 11 bases between the germline ends. CDR3 length: 13 residues. The germline V gene encodes CDR1 SGHAT and CDR2 FQNNGV. This chain links TRBV11-2 with TRBJ2-3; D remains unclear. The clonotype originates from a woman aged 60-70 years who had recovered from COVID-19. The material sequenced was PBMCs or T cells enriched from blood (not recorded which). The CDR3 sequence: CASSTSSGDTQYF. The CDR3 DNA sequence: TGTGCCAGCAGCACAAGTTCGGGAGATACGCAGTATTTT. The full variable domain, in which reference TRBV11-2 and TRBJ2-3 provide the parts outside the CDR3, is EAGVAQSPRYKIIEKRQSVAFWCNPISGHATLYWYQQILGQGPKLLIQFQNNGVVDDSQLPKDRFSAERLKGVDSTLKIQPAKLEDSAVYLCASSTSSGDTQYFGPGTRLTVL.